A single sample is the source of the 30 T cell receptor beta chains below, sequenced in a study of human T cells and chemical hapten exposure. Indicated time point: pre-sensitization, week 0. Treatment specified: therapeutic diphenylcyclopropenone sensitization with weekly scalp DPC. TCRdb passed the RACE reads through MiXCR, listing each CDR3 protein once. The sample holds under 200,000 distinct CDR3 sequences, around 30% seen once. Source: whole blood, taken in connection with sensitization to the hapten diphenylcyclopropenone (DPC). The receptors shown here come from a woman in her 30s with alopecia areata. Some clones in this sample may be carry-over from other donors' samples.

The rearrangement joins TRBV12-3 or TRBV12-4 to TRBJ2-1, with no clear D. The CDR3 sequence is 11 residues long. V lost 1 base, J lost 10 bases, and 5 bases lay in between. CDR3 DNA: TGTGCCAGCAGTTTAGGATCCGAGCAGTTCTTC. It yields the protein CASSLGSEQFF.

This clonotype showed up just a few times. The rearrangement uses TRBV4-3 and TRBJ1-2, with D perhaps matching TRBD1 (6 bases). Trimming cost V 0 bases and J 5 bases, with 13 bases left between them. Germline CDR1 LGHNA, CDR2 YSLEER. CDR3 length: 15 residues. Here the CDR3 DNA reads TGCGCCAGCAGCCAAGATCAGGGGTTATGGTATGGCTACACCTTC. Protein: CASSQDQGLWYGYTF.

The rearrangement joins TRBV7-2 to TRBJ2-1; 11 nucleotides match TRBD2. Germline CDR1 is SGHTA and CDR2 is FQGNSA. With V trimmed by 5 bases and J by 4 bases, 4 bases remained unmatched. The CDR3 totals 15 residues. CDR3 region: CASSTSGSLYNEQFF. The CDR3 region has the DNA TGTGCCAGCAGCACTAGCGGGAGTCTTTACAATGAGCAGTTCTTC.

This sequence joins TRBV5-5 and TRBJ2-1; D is perhaps TRBD2 (7 bases). This CDR3 spans 14 amino acids. Germline values: CDR1 SGHKS, CDR2 YYEKEE (reference sequence). V was pared by 9 bases and J by 3 bases, with 16 bases between. Written as DNA, the CDR3 is TGTGCCACTAGGGGGGGGGCCTTCTACAATGAGCAGTTCTTC. Protein: CATRGGAFYNEQFF. The entire variable domain, with the rest obtained from reference TRBV5-5 and TRBJ2-1, is as follows: DAGVTQSPTHLIKTRGQQVTLRCSPISGHKSVSWYQQVLGQGPQFIFQYYEKEERGRGNFPDRFSARQFPNYSSELNVNALLLGDSALYLCATRGGAFYNEQFFGPGTRLTVL.

This clonotype was seen more than once but under ten times. This chain's CDR3 is CASSLPDSSEQFF. In DNA, the CDR3 is TGTGCCAGCAGCCTCCCAGACAGTTCTGAGCAGTTCTTC. The chain combines TRBV9 with TRBJ2-1; perhaps TRBD1 as D (5 bases). Trimming left V 4 bases short and J 9 bases short, with 14 bases between. The germline V gene encodes CDR1 SGDLS and CDR2 YYNGEE. This CDR3 comprises 13 residues.

This clonotype was seen a few times. The rearrangement uses TRBV7-2 and TRBJ2-7; unclear D gene. The CDR3 contains 11 residues. Trimming removed 1 base at V and 5 bases at J, with 3 bases between. Germline assignment: CDR1 SGHTA and CDR2 FQGNSA. The CDR3: CASSLVNEQYF. The DNA for the CDR3 is TGTGCCAGCAGCTTAGTTAACGAGCAGTACTTC.

This clonotype was picked up a small number of times. The chain is built from TRBV5-5 and TRBJ1-1; D not certain. The V end was cut by 2 bases, the J end by 5 bases, with 10 bases between. Germline loops: CDR1 SGHKS, CDR2 YYEKEE (reference sequence). This CDR3 has 13 residues. The CDR3 spells CASSFGVETEAFF. The CDR3 DNA reads as TGTGCCAGCAGCTTTGGGGTTGAAACTGAAGCTTTCTTT.

The chain uses TRBV4-1 and TRBJ1-2; D is possibly TRBD1 (6 bases). This CDR3 spans 16 amino acids. CDR1 MGHRA and CDR2 YSYEKL come from the germline V gene. Trimming removed 0 bases at V and 0 bases at J, with 11 bases between. CDR3 bases: TGCGCCAGCAGCCAAGAAAGACAGGCCGCTAACTATGGCTACACCTTC. Its translation: CASSQERQAANYGYTF.

The chain links TRBV5-1 to TRBJ2-7; 10 nucleotides agree with TRBD1. Germline CDR1 is SGHRS and CDR2 is YFSETQ. Unmatched junction bases numbered 2, after V lost 0 bases and J lost 2 bases. The length of the CDR3 is 15 residues. CDR3 amino acids: CASSLETGGTYEQYF. In DNA, the CDR3 is TGCGCCAGCAGCTTGGAGACAGGGGGCACCTACGAGCAGTACTTC.

V and J are TRBV5-1 and TRBJ1-6; the match to TRBD1 covers 8 bases. Germline V lookup: CDR1 SGHRS, CDR2 YFSETQ. This CDR3 spans 14 amino acids. The V and J ends lost 3 bases and 9 bases, in that order; junction bases with no gene match: 5. The DNA of the CDR3 is TGCGCCAGCAGCTCCGGACAGGGCGGTTCACCCCTCCACTTT. Translation gives CASSSGQGGSPLHF.

The chain employs TRBV20-1 and TRBJ1-6; D possibly corresponds to TRBD1 (6 bases). Trimming cost V 3 bases and J 9 bases, with 15 bases left between them. This CDR3 contains 14 residues. Germline loops: CDR1 DFQATT, CDR2 SNEGSKA (reference sequence). CDR3 in DNA: TGCAGTGCTAGGATAAACAGGGAACCTTCACCCCTCCACTTT. This gives the protein CSARINREPSPLHF.

This clonotype appeared once. The CDR3: CASSLRYMTSGETQYF. In nucleotides, the CDR3 is TGTGCCAGCAGCCTTCGATACATGACTAGCGGAGAGACCCAGTACTTC. The V and J genes are TRBV6-2 or TRBV6-3 and TRBJ2-5; TRBD2 aligns across 9 bases. Germline lookup yields CDR1 MNHEY and CDR2 SVGEGT. This CDR3 is 16 amino acids long. J gave up 4 bases and V 6 bases, and 12 bases lay outside the gene matches.

The chain links TRBV6-2 or TRBV6-3 to TRBJ2-7, with no clear D. The CDR3 spans 13 residues. Trimming took off 0 bases at V and 1 base at J, with 4 bases between the two ends. The germline CDR1 and CDR2 sequences are MNHEY and SVGEGT. This chain's CDR3 is CASSYSRSYEQYF. The CDR3 DNA follows: TGTGCCAGCAGTTACTCGAGGTCCTACGAGCAGTACTTC.

The chain links TRBV20-1 to TRBJ2-1; tentative D call: TRBD1 (6 bases). This CDR3 is built from 13 residues. The germline V and J ends were trimmed by 6 bases and 0 bases, with 9 bases remaining between them. Germline loops: CDR1 DFQATT, CDR2 SNEGSKA (reference sequence). CDR3 sequence reads: CSATGSSYNEQFF. The CDR3 DNA sequence: TGCAGTGCCACAGGGAGCTCCTACAATGAGCAGTTCTTC.

This clonotype has a count of ten or more. The chain recombines TRBV20-1 with TRBJ2-1; TRBD2 is a possible D gene (5 bases). CDR1 DFQATT and CDR2 SNEGSKA come from the germline V gene (reference sequence). This CDR3 is built from 14 residues. The V gene lost 3 bases and the J gene lost 1 base, with 10 bases spanning the gap. The CDR3 DNA follows: TGCAGTGCTAGCTGGGAGTCTTCCTACAATGAGCAGTTCTTC. It codes for CSASWESSYNEQFF.

This clonotype was detected once. The CDR3 reads CSVTGGRSTDTQYF. In nucleotides, the CDR3 is TGCAGCGTCACAGGGGGACGAAGCACAGATACGCAGTATTTT. The chain employs TRBV29-1 and TRBJ2-3, with 8 bases identical to TRBD1. The trim removed 6 bases at V and 0 bases at J, leaving 5 bases unmatched. Per the germline V gene, CDR1 is SQVTM and CDR2 is ANQGSEA. The CDR3 has 14 residues.

This rearrangement joins TRBV12-3 or TRBV12-4 to TRBJ2-5, with a tentative D call TRBD2 (5 bases). There are 14 residues in the CDR3. With 3 bases removed from V and 1 base from J, the gap between germline ends came to 9 bases. The CDR3 protein is CASSFGGFQETQYF. CDR3 coding DNA: TGTGCCAGCAGTTTCGGAGGCTTCCAAGAGACCCAGTACTTC.

The chain carries TRBV6-2 or TRBV6-3 and TRBJ1-1, with D possibly being TRBD1 (6 bases). CDR1 and CDR2 from the germline V gene are MNHEY and SVGEGT. The CDR3 runs to 13 residues. The V gene lost 6 bases and the J gene lost 3 bases, with 11 bases spanning the gap. Here the CDR3 DNA reads TGTGCCAGCAGAAACAGGGACCACACTGAAGCTTTCTTT. Translated: CASRNRDHTEAFF.

The sample holds a few counts of this clonotype. The chain links TRBV2 to TRBJ1-2; tentative D call: TRBD1 (5 bases). CDR1 and CDR2 from the germline V gene are SNHLY and FYNNEI. Deletions cut 7 bases from V and 3 bases from J, with 18 bases between. CDR3 length equals 15 residues. CDR3 nucleotides: TGTGCCAGCACCCTCCAGGGTGGGCCGGACTATGGCTACACCTTC. Translation gives CASTLQGGPDYGYTF.

This clonotype was picked up a small number of times. The V gene is TRBV19, the J gene TRBJ1-4, with D maybe TRBD1 (5 bases). The V gene lost 2 bases and the J gene lost 8 bases, with 15 bases spanning the gap. Germline CDR1 is LNHDA and CDR2 is SQIVND (reference sequence). This CDR3 has 15 residues. CDR3 bases: TGTGCCAGTAGTATATTGGCAACGGGGACCGAAAAACTGTTTTTT. Its translation is CASSILATGTEKLFF.

The rearrangement uses TRBV20-1 and TRBJ1-1, with a possible D match to TRBD1 (5 bases). Germline values: CDR1 DFQATT, CDR2 SNEGSKA (reference sequence). Between the trimmed V and J ends, which lost 5 bases and 8 bases, there was a span of 18 bases. This CDR3 spans 13 amino acids. In nucleotides, the CDR3 is TGCAGTGCTGAATTCGGGACTTCCCCCGAAGCTTTCTTT. Translating gives CSAEFGTSPEAFF.

This clonotype was observed a handful of times. J is TRBJ2-2 and V is TRBV20-1; tentative D call: TRBD1 (7 bases). Trimming shortened V by 6 bases and J by 4 bases, and 15 bases separated the two germline ends. The germline V gene has CDR1 DFQATT and CDR2 SNEGSKA (reference sequence). This CDR3 is 14 amino acids long. The CDR3 DNA reads as TGCAGTGCCATCAGGGGGAGGACCACCGGGGAGCTGTTTTTT. Translated: CSAIRGRTTGELFF.

The chain combines TRBV15 with TRBJ1-2; 8 bases match TRBD1. With 3 bases clipped from V and 8 bases from J, the junction kept 8 bases outside the gene matches. CDR1 and CDR2 (germline): LNHNV, YYDKDF (reference sequence). The CDR3 extends over 14 amino acids. This chain's CDR3 is CATSSPTGVEGYTF. DNA of the CDR3: TGTGCCACCAGCAGCCCGACAGGGGTCGAGGGCTACACCTTC.

The genes are TRBV2 and TRBJ2-6; D not resolved. Germline-derived CDR1 and CDR2 are SNHLY and FYNNEI. Between the trimmed V and J ends, which lost 6 bases and 2 bases, there was a span of 8 bases. The CDR3 extends over 14 amino acids. The CDR3 spells CASRSFTGANVLTF. The CDR3 DNA reads TGTGCCAGCAGGAGCTTCACTGGGGCCAACGTCCTGACTTTC.

This clonotype showed up just a few times. V gene TRBV18 combines with J gene TRBJ1-1, with D possibly matching TRBD1 (6 bases). V lost 1 base and J lost 2, with 8 bases in between. Germline values: CDR1 KGHSH, CDR2 LQKENI. The length of the CDR3 is 14 residues. CDR3 amino acids: CASSPLDSNTEAFF. CDR3 sequence (DNA): TGTGCCAGCTCACCACTGGACAGTAACACTGAAGCTTTCTTT.

This clonotype has only a few counts. The rearrangement joins TRBV19 to TRBJ1-4; D is possibly TRBD1 (6 bases). The germline V and J ends were trimmed by 6 bases and 0 bases, with 20 bases remaining between them. Germline V gene lookup returns CDR1 LNHDA and CDR2 SQIVND (reference sequence). There are 18 residues in the CDR3. Written as DNA, the CDR3 is TGTGCCAGTAGCCTAACCCGGGGGCACGACGCAACTAATGAAAAACTGTTTTTT. Amino acid sequence: CASSLTRGHDATNEKLFF.

This clonotype came up a few times. The chain combines TRBV20-1 with TRBJ1-5; D is ambiguous. Germline lookup yields CDR1 DFQATT and CDR2 SNEGSKA (reference sequence). The CDR3 sequence is 12 residues long. The V gene lost 5 bases and the J gene lost 10 bases, with 15 bases spanning the gap. The CDR3 protein is CSAVTGQEPQHF. CDR3 in DNA: TGCAGTGCTGTGACGGGCCAGGAACCCCAGCATTTT.

In this sample, this clonotype turned up a few times. The chain combines TRBV7-8 with TRBJ1-1; D unclear. This CDR3 contains 14 residues. V was cut by 6 bases and J by 4 bases, with 15 bases left in between. Germline loops: CDR1 SGHVS, CDR2 FQNEAQ. CDR3: CASSGSRTFTEAFF. The CDR3 region has the DNA TGTGCCAGCAGTGGTAGTAGGACCTTCACTGAAGCTTTCTTT.

This clonotype turned up a few times. The chain employs TRBV2 and TRBJ1-2; 11 bases are a match to TRBD1. Germline loops: CDR1 SNHLY, CDR2 FYNNEI. After removal of 10 bases from V and 0 bases from J, the junction contained 13 bases not matched to a gene. This CDR3 comprises 17 residues. The CDR3 reads CATFGGDRGAPNYGYTF. The CDR3, as DNA: TGTGCCACCTTCGGGGGGGACAGGGGGGCACCTAACTATGGCTACACCTTC.

The sample holds a few counts of this clonotype. The chain employs TRBV20-1 and TRBJ1-4; D ambiguous. The CDR3 spans 13 residues. V was clipped by 5 bases and J by 8 bases, with 15 bases between them. Germline CDR1 is DFQATT and CDR2 is SNEGSKA (reference sequence). CDR3 in amino acids: CSAYNGPGEKLFF. CDR3 sequence (DNA): TGCAGTGCTTACAACGGACCCGGGGAAAAACTGTTTTTT.